The entry below describes one TCR beta chain. Only in-frame clones appear in the TCRdb table, and some are missing; sequencing was by immunoSEQ multiplex PCR. This repertoire shows about 160,000 clones, roughly 87% found once; its top ten account for 3% to 4%. The sample originates from a study of blood T cell repertoires in COVID-19. The CDR3 spans 15 residues. Unmatched junction bases numbered 6, after V lost 0 bases and J lost 7 bases. Germline values: CDR1 ENHRY, CDR2 SYGVKD. The sequenced sample consisted of peripheral blood. The clonotype comes from an older woman who had recovered from COVID-19. The genes are TRBV10-3 and TRBJ2-7, with 10 bases fitting TRBD1. This CDR3 reads CAISESSDRGREQYF. DNA of the CDR3: TGTGCCATCAGTGAGTCGAGTGACAGGGGGCGGGAGCAGTACTTC.